This T cell receptor (beta chain) was retrieved from a study of graft-versus-host responses after intestinal transplantation (dated by TCRdb to about 2021). About the full investigation: The transplants that recipients got were multivisceral, liver-intestinal, or isolated intestinal. Every recipient was given anti-thymocyte globulin induction, then maintenance tacrolimus and steroids for about three years. Donor T cell macrochimerism was defined as a peak of at least 4% donor T cells among recipient peripheral blood mononuclear cells. Bulk TCR-beta CDR3 sequencing was used to track graft-versus-host and host-versus-graft alloreactive T cell clones in the graft, circulation and bone marrow after intestinal transplantation. Rather than being sequenced by the commercial service, samples from a few later patients were sequenced in-house on an Illumina MiSeq and processed with MiXCR. A cohort of approximately 24 intestinal transplant recipients, including one retransplant, was enrolled, and a few patients lacking pretransplant specimens were excluded. Alloreactive clones were identified by sequencing pre-transplant mixed lymphocyte reaction products and comparing them with unstimulated pre-transplant donor and recipient T cells. The investigation overall reported the following: Early after transplant, declines in HvG clones were associated with peak levels of circulating GvH clones. The relatively low number and heterogeneity of intestinal transplant patients limited the conclusions. High GvH to HvG T cell clonal ratios were observed in the allografts of patients with donor T cell macrochimerism. GvH clones turned up in recipient bone marrow, with some appearing earlier in ileal mucosa or blood, a pattern consistent with an intestinal mucosal origin.

In the first month after transplant, blood samples were collected up to 4 times, and after that at least monthly when available. A distance of 8 bases separates the germline ends of V and J, which lose 0 bases and 0 bases respectively. CDR1 is given as GTSNPN and CDR2 as SVGIG, both from the germline V gene (reference sequence). Taken from cysteine to phenylalanine, the CDR3 has 14 residues. The CDR3 DNA has 42 bases and is translated from base 1. For this clone: The clone's antigen remains unknown. Base qualities were left out, and no much larger clone turns up one base away.

Libraries were constructed by the immunoSEQ multiplex PCR assay. Adaptive Biotechnologies carried out high-throughput TCR-beta CDR3 sequencing of genomic DNA for most patients. Per the source publication's procedure: TCR sequencing data were retrieved from Adaptive's ImmunoSEQ software for around 18 patients, whereas three other patients were processed with MiXCR and VDJtools. CDR3 nucleotide sequences shared between donor and recipient were removed because the origin of such sequences could not be assigned. To count as alloreactive, a clone needed at least 2-fold expansion over unstimulated cells and a minimum CFSE-low frequency of 0.002% (template counts) or 0.001% (read counts). Clones were considered mappable if detected in sequenced pre-transplant spleen, lymph node, or MLR CFSE-low populations of the donor or recipient. Cumulative frequency of alloreactive clones was calculated as a percentage of all sequences weighted by copy number. TCRdb mirrors the immuneACCESS table, restricted to in-frame sequences. Some clones are absent from its copies; in checked studies, under half trace to an unresolved V gene, and the reason for the others is unknown. V, J and clone size were drawn from that table, and D and trimming were deduced from the DNA. The sample table contains 1,500 or so clones; only one count was recorded for 80% to 95% of them. The ten largest make up approximately 8% of the sample.

The chain couples TRBV30 to TRBJ2-5, with the D gene not confidently named. This receptor was taken from a human patient who received an intestinal transplant, so some T cells may come from the graft donor. The sequencing used PBMCs, collected 8 days after intestinal transplant. Here the CDR3 is given as CAWSVPRYQETQYF. The sequenced DNA is TGTGCCTGGAGTGTACCACGGTACCAAGAGACCCAGTACTTC.